Below, 3 T cell receptor beta chains from the same sample are listed, as sequenced in a study of cytomegalovirus exposure and HLA in healthy donors (dated by TCRdb to about 2017). The receptor library was made with the immunoSEQ multiplex PCR assay. For the multiplex PCR, a mixture combining 60 forward primers for TCR Vbeta segments and 13 reverse primers for TCR Jbeta segments was used. TCRdb provides this immuneACCESS table in a form limited to in-frame rearrangements. Some clones are lacking; in checked studies, under half of them reflect an unresolved V gene, and why the rest are absent is not known. The sample's table covers roughly 100,000 clones. Of the sample, 3% to 3.5% is held by the ten largest clones. Sequenced material: PBMCs. The receptor set was obtained from a middle-aged man in good health and CMV-seronegative.

The chain joins TRBV5-1 to TRBJ2-6, with D perhaps matching TRBD1 (6 bases). The CDR3 contains 16 residues. Germline V gene data show CDR1 as SGHRS and CDR2 as YFSETQ. Trimming stripped 4 bases from V and 4 bases from J, with 15 bases between. In DNA form, the CDR3 reads TGCGCCAGCAGCCCGCAGGGGATGGGGGGGGCCAACGTCCTGACTTTC. Its translation is CASSPQGMGGANVLTF.

V usage is TRBV7-2 and J usage is TRBJ1-3, with 9 bases lining up with TRBD1. The ends lost 2 bases at V and 5 bases at J; junction bases unmatched: 4. From germline, CDR1 is SGHTA and CDR2 FQGNSA. This CDR3 is built from 15 residues. CDR3 protein: CASSLPGTGRNTIYF. CDR3 DNA: TGTGCCAGCAGCTTACCTGGGACAGGGAGAAACACCATATATTTT.

V usage is TRBV5-1 and J usage is TRBJ1-2; D is perhaps TRBD1 (6 bases). This CDR3 is built from 14 residues. The V end lost 7 bases, the J end lost 2 bases, and 15 bases lay between the germline ends. The germline CDR1 and CDR2 sequences are SGHRS and YFSETQ. CDR3 DNA: TGCGCCAGCGGCCAGGGGAGTACGAACTATGGCTACACCTTC. Amino acid sequence: CASGQGSTNYGYTF.